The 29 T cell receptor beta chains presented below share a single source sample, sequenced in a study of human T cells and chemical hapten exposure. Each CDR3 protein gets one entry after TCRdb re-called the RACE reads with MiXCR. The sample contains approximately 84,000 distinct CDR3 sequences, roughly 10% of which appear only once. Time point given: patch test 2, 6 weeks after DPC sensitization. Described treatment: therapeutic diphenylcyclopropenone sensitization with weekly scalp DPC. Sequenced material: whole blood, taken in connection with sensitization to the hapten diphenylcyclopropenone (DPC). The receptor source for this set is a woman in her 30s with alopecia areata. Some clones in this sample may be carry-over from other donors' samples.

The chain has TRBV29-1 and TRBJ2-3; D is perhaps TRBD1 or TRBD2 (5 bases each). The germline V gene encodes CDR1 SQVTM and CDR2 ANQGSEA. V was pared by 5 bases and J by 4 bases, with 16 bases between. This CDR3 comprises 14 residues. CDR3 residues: CSVYAGTVADTQYF. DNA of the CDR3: TGCAGCGTTTATGCCGGGACGGTAGCAGATACGCAGTATTTT.

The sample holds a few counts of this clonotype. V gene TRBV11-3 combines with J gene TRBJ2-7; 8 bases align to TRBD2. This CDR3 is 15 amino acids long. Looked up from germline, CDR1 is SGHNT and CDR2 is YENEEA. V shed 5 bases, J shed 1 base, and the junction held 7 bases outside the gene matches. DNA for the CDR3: TGTGCCAGCAGCCCCCGGGGGGGGCCTTCCTACGAGCAGTACTTC. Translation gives CASSPRGGPSYEQYF.

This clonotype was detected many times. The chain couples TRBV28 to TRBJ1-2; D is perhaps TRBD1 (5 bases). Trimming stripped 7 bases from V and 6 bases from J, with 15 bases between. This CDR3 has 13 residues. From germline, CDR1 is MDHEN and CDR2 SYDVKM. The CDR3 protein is CASTAQGLNGYTF. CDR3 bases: TGTGCCAGCACCGCCCAGGGATTAAATGGCTACACCTTC.

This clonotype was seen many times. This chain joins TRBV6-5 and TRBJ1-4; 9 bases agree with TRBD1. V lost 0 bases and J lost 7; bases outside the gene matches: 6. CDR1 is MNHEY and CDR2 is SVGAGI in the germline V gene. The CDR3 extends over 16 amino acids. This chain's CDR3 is CASSYSPGTGSEKLFF. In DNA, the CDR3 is TGTGCCAGCAGTTACTCCCCCGGGACAGGGAGTGAAAAACTGTTTTTT.

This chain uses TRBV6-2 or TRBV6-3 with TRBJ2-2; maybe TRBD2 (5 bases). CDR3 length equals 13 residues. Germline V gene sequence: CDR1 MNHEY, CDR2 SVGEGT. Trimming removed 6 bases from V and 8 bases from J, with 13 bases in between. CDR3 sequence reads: CASSRTSLGELFF. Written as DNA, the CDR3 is TGTGCCAGCAGCCGTACTAGTTTGGGGGAGCTGTTTTTT.

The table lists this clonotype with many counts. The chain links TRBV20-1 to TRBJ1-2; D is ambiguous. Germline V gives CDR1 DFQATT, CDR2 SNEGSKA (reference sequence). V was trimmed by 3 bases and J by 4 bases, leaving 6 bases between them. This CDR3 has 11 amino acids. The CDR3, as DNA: TGCAGTGCTAGTCAGAGCTATGGCTACACCTTC. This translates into CSASQSYGYTF.

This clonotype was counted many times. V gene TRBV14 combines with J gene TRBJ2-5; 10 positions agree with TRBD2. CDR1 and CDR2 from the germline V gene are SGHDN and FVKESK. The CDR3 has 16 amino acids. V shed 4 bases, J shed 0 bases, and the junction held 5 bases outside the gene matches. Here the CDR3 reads CASSRRSGGNQETQYF. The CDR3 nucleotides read TGTGCCAGCAGCCGTCGTAGCGGGGGGAACCAAGAGACCCAGTACTTC.

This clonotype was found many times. As DNA, the CDR3 is TGTGCCAGCAGCCCTACTAGTCGAGCGGTTGGAAACACCATATATTTT. Translated, it gives CASSPTSRAVGNTIYF. This chain connects TRBV12-3 or TRBV12-4 to TRBJ1-3, with D hard to call. This CDR3 spans 16 amino acids. V shed 6 bases and J shed 3 bases, with 18 bases lying between them.

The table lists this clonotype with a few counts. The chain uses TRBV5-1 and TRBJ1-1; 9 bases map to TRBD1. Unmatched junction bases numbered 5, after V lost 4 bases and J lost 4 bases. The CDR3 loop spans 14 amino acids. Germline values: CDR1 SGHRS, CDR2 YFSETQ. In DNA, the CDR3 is TGCGCCAGCAGCCCTCTGACAGGGGGCACTGAAGCTTTCTTT. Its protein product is CASSPLTGGTEAFF. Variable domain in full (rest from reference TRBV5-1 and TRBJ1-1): KAGVTQTPRYLIKTRGQQVTLSCSPISGHRSVSWYQQTPGQGLQFLFEYFSETQRNKGNFPGRFSGRQFSNSRSEMNVSTLELGDSALYLCASSPLTGGTEAFFGQGTRLTVV.

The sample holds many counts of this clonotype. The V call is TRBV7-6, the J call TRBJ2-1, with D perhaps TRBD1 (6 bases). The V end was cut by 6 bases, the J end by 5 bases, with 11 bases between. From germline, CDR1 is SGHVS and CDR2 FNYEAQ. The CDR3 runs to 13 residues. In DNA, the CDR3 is TGTGCCAGCAGAGGGACAAGAGACAATGAGCAGTTCTTC. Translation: CASRGTRDNEQFF.

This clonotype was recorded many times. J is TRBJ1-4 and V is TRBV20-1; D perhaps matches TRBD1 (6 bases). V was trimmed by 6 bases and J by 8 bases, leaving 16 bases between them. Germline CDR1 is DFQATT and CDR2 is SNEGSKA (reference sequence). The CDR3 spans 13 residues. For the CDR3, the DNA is TGCAGTGCAAGGGACACTCCTCACGAAAAACTGTTTTTT. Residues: CSARDTPHEKLFF.

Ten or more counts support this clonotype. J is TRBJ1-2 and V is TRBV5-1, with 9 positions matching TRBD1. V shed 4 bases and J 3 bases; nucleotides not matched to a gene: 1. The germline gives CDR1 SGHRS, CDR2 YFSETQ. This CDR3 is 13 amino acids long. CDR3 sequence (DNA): TGCGCCAGCAGCAGGGACAGGGACTATGGCTACACCTTC. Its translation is CASSRDRDYGYTF.

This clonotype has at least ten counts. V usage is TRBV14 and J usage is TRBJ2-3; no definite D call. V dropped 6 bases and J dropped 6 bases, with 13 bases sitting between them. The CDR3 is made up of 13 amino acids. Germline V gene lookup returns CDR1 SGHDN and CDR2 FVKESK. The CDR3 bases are TGTGCCAGCAGTCCCCAGCTAGGGGATACGCAGTATTTT. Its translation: CASSPQLGDTQYF.

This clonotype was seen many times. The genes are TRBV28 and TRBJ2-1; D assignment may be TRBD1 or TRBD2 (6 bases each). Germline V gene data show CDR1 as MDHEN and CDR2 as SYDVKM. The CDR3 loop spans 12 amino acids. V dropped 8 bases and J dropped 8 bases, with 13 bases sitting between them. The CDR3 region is CASCWGADEQFF. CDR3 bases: TGTGCCAGCTGTTGGGGGGCAGATGAGCAGTTCTTC.

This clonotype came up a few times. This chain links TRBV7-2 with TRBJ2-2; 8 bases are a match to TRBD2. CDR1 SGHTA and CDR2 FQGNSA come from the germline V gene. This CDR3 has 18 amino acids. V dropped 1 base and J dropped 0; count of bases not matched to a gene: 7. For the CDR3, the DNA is TGTGCCAGCAGCTTAGATAAGGCGGGGGGATCGAACACCGGGGAGCTGTTTTTT. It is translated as CASSLDKAGGSNTGELFF.

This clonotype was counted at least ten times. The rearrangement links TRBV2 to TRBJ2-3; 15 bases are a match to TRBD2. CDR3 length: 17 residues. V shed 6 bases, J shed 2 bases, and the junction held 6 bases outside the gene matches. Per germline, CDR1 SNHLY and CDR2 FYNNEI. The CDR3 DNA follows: TGTGCCAGCAGAAAGGGACTAGCGGGAGGAGACACAGATACGCAGTATTTT. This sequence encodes CASRKGLAGGDTDTQYF. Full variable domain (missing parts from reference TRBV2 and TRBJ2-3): EPEVTQTPSHQVTQMGQEVILRCVPISNHLYFYWYRQILGQKVEFLVSFYNNEISEKSEIFDDQFSVERPDGSNFTLKIRSTKLEDSAMYFCASRKGLAGGDTDTQYFGPGTRLTVL.

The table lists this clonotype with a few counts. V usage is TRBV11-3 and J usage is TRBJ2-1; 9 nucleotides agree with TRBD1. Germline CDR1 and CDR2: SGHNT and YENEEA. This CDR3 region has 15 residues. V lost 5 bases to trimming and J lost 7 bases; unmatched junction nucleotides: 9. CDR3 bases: TGTGCCAGCAGCCCACGGGACAGGGAAAGGAATGAGCAGTTCTTC. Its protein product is CASSPRDRERNEQFF.

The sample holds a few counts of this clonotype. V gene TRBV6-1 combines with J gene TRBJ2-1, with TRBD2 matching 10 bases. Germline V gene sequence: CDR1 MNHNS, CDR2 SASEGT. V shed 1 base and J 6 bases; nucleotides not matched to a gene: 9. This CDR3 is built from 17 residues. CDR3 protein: CASSEVTSGTSGNEQFF. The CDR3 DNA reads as TGTGCCAGCAGTGAAGTTACTAGCGGGACCTCCGGCAATGAGCAGTTCTTC.

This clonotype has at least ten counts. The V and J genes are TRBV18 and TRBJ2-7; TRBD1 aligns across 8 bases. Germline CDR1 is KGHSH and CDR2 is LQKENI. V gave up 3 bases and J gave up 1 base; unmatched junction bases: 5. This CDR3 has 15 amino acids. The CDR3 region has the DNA TGTGCCAGCTCACCCGGACAGGGATATTCCTACGAGCAGTACTTC. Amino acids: CASSPGQGYSYEQYF. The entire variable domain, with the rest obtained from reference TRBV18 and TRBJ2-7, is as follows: NAGVMQNPRHLVRRRGQEARLRCSPMKGHSHVYWYRQLPEEGLKFMVYLQKENIIDESGMPKERFSAEFPKEGPSILRIQQVVRGDSAAYFCASSPGQGYSYEQYFGPGTRLTVT.

Written as DNA, the CDR3 is TGTGCCAGCAGCTTAGTTGGGGGGCCAACCCAAGAGACCCAGTACTTC. Encoded protein: CASSLVGGPTQETQYF. The chain combines TRBV7-2 with TRBJ2-5; the D gene could be TRBD1 or TRBD2 (6 bases each). Trimming pared 1 base from V and 1 base from J, leaving 13 bases between. The germline V gene has CDR1 SGHTA and CDR2 FQGNSA. This CDR3 has 16 residues.

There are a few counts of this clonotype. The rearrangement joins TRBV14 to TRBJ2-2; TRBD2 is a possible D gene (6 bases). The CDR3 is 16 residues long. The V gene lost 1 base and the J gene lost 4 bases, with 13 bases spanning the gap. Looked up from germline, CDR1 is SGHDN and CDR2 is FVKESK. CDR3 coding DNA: TGTGCCAGCAGCCAAGGGTCGGGAGTCGGCACCGGGGAGCTGTTTTTT. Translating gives CASSQGSGVGTGELFF.

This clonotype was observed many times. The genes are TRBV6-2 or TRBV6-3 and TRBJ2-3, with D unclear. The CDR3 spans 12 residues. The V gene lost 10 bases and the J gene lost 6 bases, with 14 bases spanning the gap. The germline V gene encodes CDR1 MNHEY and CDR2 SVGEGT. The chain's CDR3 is CATSGLSDTQYF. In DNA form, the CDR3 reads TGTGCCACCTCGGGCCTTAGCGATACGCAGTATTTT.

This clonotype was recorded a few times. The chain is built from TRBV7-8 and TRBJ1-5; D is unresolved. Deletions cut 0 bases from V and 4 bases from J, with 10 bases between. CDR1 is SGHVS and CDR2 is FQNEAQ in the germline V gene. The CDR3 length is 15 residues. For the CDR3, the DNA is TGTGCCAGCAGCTTAGCGGTTGGCAGAAATCAGCCCCAGCATTTT. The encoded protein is CASSLAVGRNQPQHF. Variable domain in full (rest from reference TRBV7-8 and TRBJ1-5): GAGVSQSPRYKVAKRGQDVALRCDPISGHVSLFWYQQALGQGPEFLTYFQNEAQLDKSGLPSDRFFAERPEGSVSTLKIQRTQQEDSAVYLCASSLAVGRNQPQHFGDGTRLSIL.

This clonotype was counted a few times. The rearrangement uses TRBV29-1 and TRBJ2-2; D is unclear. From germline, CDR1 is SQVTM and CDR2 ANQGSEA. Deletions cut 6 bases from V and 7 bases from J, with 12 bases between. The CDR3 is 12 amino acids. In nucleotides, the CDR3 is TGCAGCGTCACCTTGGTGGGCGGGGAGCTGTTTTTT. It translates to CSVTLVGGELFF.

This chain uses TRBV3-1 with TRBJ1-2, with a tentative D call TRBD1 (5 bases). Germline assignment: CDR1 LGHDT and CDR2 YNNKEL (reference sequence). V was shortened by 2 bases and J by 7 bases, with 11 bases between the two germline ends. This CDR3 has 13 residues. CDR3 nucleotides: TGTGCCAGCAGCCAACAGGGAACCTCTGGCTACACCTTC. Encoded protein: CASSQQGTSGYTF.

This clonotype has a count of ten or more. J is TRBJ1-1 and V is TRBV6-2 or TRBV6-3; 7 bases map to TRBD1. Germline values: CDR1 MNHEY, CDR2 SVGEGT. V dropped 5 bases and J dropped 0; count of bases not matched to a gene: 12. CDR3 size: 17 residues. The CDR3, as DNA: TGTGCCAGCAGTCCGGGACAGTTTTCTCACATGAACACTGAAGCTTTCTTT. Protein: CASSPGQFSHMNTEAFF.

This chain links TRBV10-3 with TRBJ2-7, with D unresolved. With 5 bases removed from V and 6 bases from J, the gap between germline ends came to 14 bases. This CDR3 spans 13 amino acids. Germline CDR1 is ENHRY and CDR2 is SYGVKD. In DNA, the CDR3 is TGTGCCATCAGTCCCACTTGGGGTTCCGAGCAGTACTTC. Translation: CAISPTWGSEQYF.

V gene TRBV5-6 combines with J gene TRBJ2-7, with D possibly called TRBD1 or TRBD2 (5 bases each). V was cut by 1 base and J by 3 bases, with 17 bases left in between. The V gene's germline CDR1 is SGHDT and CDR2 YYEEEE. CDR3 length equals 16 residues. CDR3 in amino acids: CASSLFWGSGDYEQYF. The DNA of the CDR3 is TGTGCCAGCAGCTTGTTTTGGGGGTCGGGTGACTACGAGCAGTACTTC.

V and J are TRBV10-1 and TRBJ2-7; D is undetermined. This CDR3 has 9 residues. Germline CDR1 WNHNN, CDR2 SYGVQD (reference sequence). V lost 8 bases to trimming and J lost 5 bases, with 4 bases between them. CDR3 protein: CASEDEQYF. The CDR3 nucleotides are TGCGCCAGCGAGGACGAGCAGTACTTC.